The T cell receptor beta chain described here comes from a study of T cell responses to AZD1222 COVID-19 vaccine. Worth noting for this clone: The antigen is undetermined.

Assay used: immunoSEQ multiplex PCR; TCRdb lists only in-frame clones, some missing. Counted here are about 150,000 clones, about nine tenths occurring once; the ten biggest clones make up over 3%. General study findings and limits: The donor cohort was predominantly white British with a female majority, and clonal diversity may have been underestimated. Only 5 or 6 individuals given AZD1222 were seropositive at baseline. Spike-specific TCR breadth and depth rose after two AZD1222 doses.

Germline V gene sequence: CDR1 LGHNA, CDR2 YNFKEQ. The V and J ends lost 0 bases and 8 bases respectively, with 16 bases between them. This CDR3 region has 16 residues. The sequence derives from an adult who received the AZD1222 COVID-19 vaccine. The source material was peripheral blood, sampled 28 days after the second AZD1222 dose. The chain carries TRBV4-2 and TRBJ1-4; TRBD1 might be the D (5 bases). The CDR3 DNA follows: TGTGCCAGCAGCCAAGATCCGATAAGACAGATGGAAAAACTGTTTTTT. It translates to CASSQDPIRQMEKLFF.